This TCR beta chain was documented in a study of spatial heterogeneity in lung cancer. This clonotype was seen many times. The time point here: sample taken at primary tumor resection. The input material, whole RNA from tumor, nontumor lung or frozen PBMC, was sequenced unsorted. Each CDR3 protein is one row after TCRdb ran MiXCR on the 5' RACE reads. Of approximately 92,000 distinct CDR3 sequences listed, approximately 12% are singletons. From germline, CDR1 is KGHDR and CDR2 SFDVKD. The CDR3 has 14 amino acids. The ends were cut back, 4 bases at V and 4 bases at J, with 12 bases in the middle. The sample in question was PBMCs, obtained at surgery. The V gene is TRBV24-1, the J gene TRBJ1-2; maybe TRBD1 (5 bases). This clonotype was sampled from a male donor with early-stage non-small cell lung cancer. The CDR3 nucleotides are TGTGCCACCAGTGAGCATCGACAGAGCTATGGCTACACCTTC. Encoded protein: CATSEHRQSYGYTF.